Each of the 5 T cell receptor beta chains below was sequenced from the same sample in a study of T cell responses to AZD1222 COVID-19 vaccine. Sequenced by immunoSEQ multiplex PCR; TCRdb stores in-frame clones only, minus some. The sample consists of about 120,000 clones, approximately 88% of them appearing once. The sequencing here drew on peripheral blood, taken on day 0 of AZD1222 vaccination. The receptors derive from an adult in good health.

The CDR3 nucleotides are TGTGCCAGCAGCCAAGGGGCATACATTATCTCTGGAAACACCATATATTTT. It specifies CASSQGAYIISGNTIYF. The J gene is TRBJ1-3, the V gene TRBV3-1 (or the pseudogene TRBV3-2); D not certain. Germline V gives CDR1 LGHDT, CDR2 YNNKEL (reference sequence). V dropped 1 base and J dropped 0 bases, with 13 bases sitting between them. The CDR3 runs to 17 residues.

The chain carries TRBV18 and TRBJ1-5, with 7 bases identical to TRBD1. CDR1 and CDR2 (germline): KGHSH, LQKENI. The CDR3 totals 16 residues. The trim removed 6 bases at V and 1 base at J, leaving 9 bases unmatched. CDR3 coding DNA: TGTGCCAGCTCGCAGGGAGCGACAGGGAGCAATCAGCCCCAGCATTTT. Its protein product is CASSQGATGSNQPQHF.

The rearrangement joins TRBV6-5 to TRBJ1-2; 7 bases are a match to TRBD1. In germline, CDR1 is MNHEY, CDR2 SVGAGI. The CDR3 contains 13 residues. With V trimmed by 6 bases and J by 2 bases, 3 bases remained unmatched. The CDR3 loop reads CASRLQGNYGYTF. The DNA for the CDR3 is TGTGCCAGCAGACTACAGGGGAACTATGGCTACACCTTC.

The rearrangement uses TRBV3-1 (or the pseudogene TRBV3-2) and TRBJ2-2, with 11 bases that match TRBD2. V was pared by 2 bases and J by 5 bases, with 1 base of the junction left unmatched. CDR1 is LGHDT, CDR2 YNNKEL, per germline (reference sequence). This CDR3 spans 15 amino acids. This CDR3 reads CASSQSSGGTGELFF. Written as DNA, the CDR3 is TGTGCCAGCAGCCAATCTAGCGGGGGGACCGGGGAGCTGTTTTTT.

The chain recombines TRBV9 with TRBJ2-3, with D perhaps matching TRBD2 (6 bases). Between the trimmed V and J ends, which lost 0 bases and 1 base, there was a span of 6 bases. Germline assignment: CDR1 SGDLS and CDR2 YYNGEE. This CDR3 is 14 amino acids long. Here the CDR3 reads CASSVASGTDTQYF. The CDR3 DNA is TGTGCCAGCAGCGTAGCTAGCGGCACAGATACGCAGTATTTT.